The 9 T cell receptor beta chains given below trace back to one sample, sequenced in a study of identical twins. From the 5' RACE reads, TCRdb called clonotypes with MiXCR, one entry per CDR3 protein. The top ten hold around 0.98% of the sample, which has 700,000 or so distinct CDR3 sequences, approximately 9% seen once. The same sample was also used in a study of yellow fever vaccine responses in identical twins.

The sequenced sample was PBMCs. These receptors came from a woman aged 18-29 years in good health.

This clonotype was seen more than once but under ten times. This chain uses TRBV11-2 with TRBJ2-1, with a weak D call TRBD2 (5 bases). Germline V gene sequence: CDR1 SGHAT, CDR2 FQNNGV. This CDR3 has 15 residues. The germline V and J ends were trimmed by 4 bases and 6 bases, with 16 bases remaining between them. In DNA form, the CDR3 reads TGTGCCAGCAGCTGGGGTCGGGATAGCCTCAATGAGCAGTTCTTC. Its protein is CASSWGRDSLNEQFF.

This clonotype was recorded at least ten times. CDR3 loop: CASSFPKGNTEAFF. The DNA for the CDR3 is TGTGCCAGCAGTTTCCCAAAGGGTAACACTGAAGCTTTCTTT. This sequence joins TRBV12-3 or TRBV12-4 and TRBJ1-1, with D hard to call. This CDR3 is 14 amino acids long. The germline V and J ends were trimmed by 3 bases and 2 bases, with 10 bases remaining between them.

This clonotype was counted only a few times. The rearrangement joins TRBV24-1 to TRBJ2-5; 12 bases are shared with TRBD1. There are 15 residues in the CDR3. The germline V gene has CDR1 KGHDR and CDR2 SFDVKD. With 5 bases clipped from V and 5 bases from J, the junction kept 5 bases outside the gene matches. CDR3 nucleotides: TGTGCCACCAGTGTCGGGACAGGGGGCGTTGAGACCCAGTACTTC. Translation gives CATSVGTGGVETQYF.

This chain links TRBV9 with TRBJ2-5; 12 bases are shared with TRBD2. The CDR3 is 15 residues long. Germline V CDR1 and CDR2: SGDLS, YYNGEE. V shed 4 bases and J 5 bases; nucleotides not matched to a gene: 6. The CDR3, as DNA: TGTGCCAGCAGCTTCCGGACTAGCGGGATGGAGACCCAGTACTTC. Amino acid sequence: CASSFRTSGMETQYF.

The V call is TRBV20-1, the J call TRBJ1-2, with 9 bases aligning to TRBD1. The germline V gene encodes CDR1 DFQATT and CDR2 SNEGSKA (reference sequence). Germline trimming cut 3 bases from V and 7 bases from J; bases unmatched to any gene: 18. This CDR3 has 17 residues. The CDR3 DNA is TGCAGTGCTAGTTTTGCGCGACAGGGGGGATCTTGGAGTGGCTACACCTTC. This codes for CSASFARQGGSWSGYTF.

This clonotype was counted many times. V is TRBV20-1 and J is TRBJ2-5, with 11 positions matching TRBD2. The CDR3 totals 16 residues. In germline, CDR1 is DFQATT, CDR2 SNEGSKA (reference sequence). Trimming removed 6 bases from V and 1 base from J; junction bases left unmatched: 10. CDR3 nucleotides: TGCAGTGCCGAGTCAGCGGGACTAGCGGCCCAAGAGACCCAGTACTTC. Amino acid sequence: CSAESAGLAAQETQYF.

The CDR3 reads CASSRTGPPQLFF. CDR3 DNA sequence: TGTGCCAGCAGCAGAACAGGCCCCCCCCAGCTGTTTTTT. This rearrangement joins TRBV7-6 to TRBJ2-2, with a possible D match to TRBD1 (5 bases). Germline loops: CDR1 SGHVS, CDR2 FNYEAQ. Trimming shortened V by 5 bases and J by 12 bases, and 16 bases separated the two germline ends. This CDR3 is built from 13 residues.

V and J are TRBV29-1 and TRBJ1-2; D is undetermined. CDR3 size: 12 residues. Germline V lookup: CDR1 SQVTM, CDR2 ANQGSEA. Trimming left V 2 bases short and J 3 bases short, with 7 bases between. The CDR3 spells CSVETLDYGYTF. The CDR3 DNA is TGCAGCGTTGAAACCCTCGACTATGGCTACACCTTC.

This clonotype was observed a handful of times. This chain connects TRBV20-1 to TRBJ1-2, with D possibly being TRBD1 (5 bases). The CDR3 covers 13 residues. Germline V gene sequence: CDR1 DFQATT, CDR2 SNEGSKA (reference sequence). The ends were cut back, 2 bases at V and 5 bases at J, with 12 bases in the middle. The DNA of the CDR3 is TGCAGTGCTAGAAAACAGGAGGGTTATGGCTACACCTTC. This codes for CSARKQEGYGYTF.